A selection of T cell receptor beta chains follows, all from one sample in a study of T cell changes during pregnancy in multiple sclerosis. This table comes from immunoSEQ multiplex PCR, and its TCRdb copy is limited to in-frame clones, with some not included. The sample records about 81,000 clones, 94% being singletons. The specimen comprised peripheral blood, sampled in the third trimester of pregnancy. The receptors derive from a female donor with multiple sclerosis, enrolled in a pregnancy study. Both conserved end residues are part of each CDR3. D genes are given only for firm matches. A row's size may be missing; if present it is once, few, many or a size class.

abundance: once
d_gene: NA
v_gene: TRBV14
j_gene: TRBJ2-7
CDR3aa: CASSQVVGGFGYEQYF
CDR3nt: TGTGCCAGCAGCCAAGTCGTGGGGGGTTTCGGCTACGAGCAGTACTTC

abundance: NA
d_gene: TRBD2
v_gene: TRBV14
j_gene: TRBJ2-1
CDR3aa: CASSQDGRLAGGRTYNEQFF
CDR3nt: TGTGCCAGCAGCCAAGACGGTCGACTAGCGGGGGGCCGAACTTACAATGAGCAGTTCTTC

abundance: NA
d_gene: NA
v_gene: TRBV12-5
j_gene: TRBJ2-1
CDR3aa: CASGLVSRDEQFF
CDR3nt: TGTGCTAGTGGTTTGGTAAGTCGGGATGAGCAGTTCTTC

abundance: NA
d_gene: NA
v_gene: TRBV28
j_gene: TRBJ1-1
CDR3aa: CASCSQGTEAFF
CDR3nt: TGTGCCAGCTGCTCGCAGGGCACTGAAGCTTTCTTT

abundance: NA
d_gene: NA
v_gene: TRBV5-1
j_gene: TRBJ2-1
CDR3aa: CASSHSLGDTYNEQFF
CDR3nt: TGCGCCAGCAGCCACAGCCTTGGGGACACCTACAATGAGCAGTTCTTC

abundance: once
d_gene: NA
v_gene: TRBV5-6
j_gene: TRBJ1-5
CDR3aa: CASSYHPGISNQPQHF
CDR3nt: TGTGCCAGCAGCTACCACCCCGGGATTAGCAATCAGCCCCAGCATTTT

abundance: NA
d_gene: NA
v_gene: TRBV7-6
j_gene: TRBJ2-5
CDR3aa: CASSPEGEETQYF
CDR3nt: TGTGCCAGCAGCCCCGAGGGGGAAGAGACCCAGTACTTC

abundance: NA
d_gene: NA
v_gene: TRBV19
j_gene: TRBJ1-4
CDR3aa: CASSSTGIVLRLFF
CDR3nt: TGTGCCAGTAGCTCAACAGGGATTGTCCTTAGGCTGTTTTTT

abundance: NA
d_gene: NA
v_gene: TRBV7-2
j_gene: TRBJ2-1
CDR3aa: CASSPADRSSYNEQFF
CDR3nt: TGTGCCAGCAGCCCAGCTGACCGGAGCTCCTACAATGAGCAGTTCTTC

abundance: NA
d_gene: NA
v_gene: TRBV4-2
j_gene: TRBJ2-1
CDR3aa: CASSRGPDEQFF
CDR3nt: TGTGCCAGCAGCCGGGGGCCCGATGAGCAGTTCTTC

abundance: NA
d_gene: NA
v_gene: TRBV5-4
j_gene: TRBJ2-3
CDR3aa: CASSPGSGRQRDTQYF
CDR3nt: TGTGCCAGCAGCCCGGGGAGCGGGCGACAACGAGATACGCAGTATTTT

abundance: NA
d_gene: TRBD1
v_gene: TRBV5-4
j_gene: TRBJ1-2
CDR3aa: CASSPAGQGRYGYTF
CDR3nt: TGTGCCAGCAGCCCCGCGGGACAGGGGAGGTACGGCTACACCTTC

abundance: NA
d_gene: NA
v_gene: TRBV6-5
j_gene: TRBJ1-2
CDR3aa: CASRGLYGYTF
CDR3nt: TGTGCCAGCAGAGGACTCTATGGCTACACCTTC

abundance: NA
d_gene: NA
v_gene: TRBV6-5
j_gene: TRBJ1-3
CDR3aa: CASRGPSGNTIYF
CDR3nt: TGTGCCAGCAGGGGGCCCTCTGGAAACACCATATATTTT

abundance: NA
d_gene: NA
v_gene: TRBV15
j_gene: TRBJ2-5
CDR3aa: CATSRDRGETQYF
CDR3nt: TGTGCCACCAGCAGAGATCGGGGGGAGACCCAGTACTTC

abundance: NA
d_gene: TRBD1
v_gene: TRBV13
j_gene: TRBJ1-2
CDR3aa: CASIPQGFEGGYTF
CDR3nt: TGTGCCAGCATCCCACAGGGGTTCGAGGGTGGCTACACCTTC

abundance: once
d_gene: TRBD2
v_gene: TRBV13
j_gene: TRBJ2-6
CDR3aa: CASSLAGGAGANVLTF
CDR3nt: TGTGCCAGCAGCTTGGCGGGGGGGGCTGGGGCCAACGTCCTGACTTTC

abundance: NA
d_gene: TRBD2
v_gene: TRBV7-3
j_gene: TRBJ2-3
CDR3aa: CASSQSGGTPDTQYF
CDR3nt: TGTGCCAGCAGCCAGAGCGGGGGGACCCCGGATACGCAGTATTTT

abundance: NA
d_gene: TRBD2
v_gene: TRBV7-9
j_gene: TRBJ2-2
CDR3aa: CASSLAGGPGELFF
CDR3nt: TGTGCCAGCAGCCTAGCGGGGGGGCCCGGGGAGCTGTTTTTT

abundance: NA
d_gene: NA
v_gene: TRBV5-4
j_gene: TRBJ2-2
CDR3aa: CASRFRTGELFF
CDR3nt: TGTGCCAGCAGATTCCGGACCGGGGAGCTGTTTTTT

abundance: NA
d_gene: NA
v_gene: TRBV4-1
j_gene: TRBJ1-2
CDR3aa: CASTPGGASGYTF
CDR3nt: TGCGCCAGCACACCGGGTGGGGCCTCGGGCTACACCTTC

abundance: NA
d_gene: NA
v_gene: TRBV9
j_gene: TRBJ2-7
CDR3aa: CASSVASGNSYEQYF
CDR3nt: TGTGCCAGCAGCGTAGCCTCAGGAAACTCCTACGAGCAGTACTTC

abundance: NA
d_gene: TRBD1
v_gene: TRBV4-1
j_gene: TRBJ1-1
CDR3aa: CASSQTRDRGITEAFF
CDR3nt: TGCGCCAGCAGCCAAACTCGGGACAGGGGAATCACTGAAGCTTTCTTT

abundance: NA
d_gene: TRBD1
v_gene: TRBV6-5
j_gene: TRBJ2-7
CDR3aa: CASSYIVGQVVDEQYF
CDR3nt: TGTGCCAGCAGTTACATCGTCGGACAGGTGGTAGACGAGCAGTACTTC

abundance: NA
d_gene: NA
v_gene: TRBV9
j_gene: TRBJ2-6
CDR3aa: CASSVTTGANVLTF
CDR3nt: TGTGCCAGCAGCGTGACAACTGGGGCCAACGTCCTGACTTTC

abundance: NA
d_gene: TRBD1
v_gene: TRBV5-5
j_gene: TRBJ2-1
CDR3aa: CASSLTTGGHYNEQFF
CDR3nt: TGTGCCAGCAGCTTAACGACAGGGGGCCACTACAATGAGCAGTTCTTC

abundance: NA
d_gene: NA
v_gene: TRBV6-6
j_gene: TRBJ2-1
CDR3aa: CASSFVVNEQFF
CDR3nt: TGTGCCAGCAGTTTCGTCGTCAATGAGCAGTTCTTC

abundance: NA
d_gene: TRBD1
v_gene: TRBV4-1
j_gene: TRBJ1-1
CDR3aa: CASSRGQGTVEAFF
CDR3nt: TGCGCCAGCAGCCGCGGACAGGGGACGGTAGAAGCTTTCTTT

abundance: NA
d_gene: TRBD1
v_gene: TRBV19
j_gene: TRBJ1-6
CDR3aa: CASSLLTGGDNSPLHF
CDR3nt: TGTGCCAGTAGTCTGTTGACAGGGGGCGATAATTCACCCCTCCACTTT

abundance: NA
d_gene: NA
v_gene: TRBV18
j_gene: TRBJ1-2
CDR3aa: CASSPRFDSEPYGYTF
CDR3nt: TGTGCCAGCTCACCAAGATTTGACAGCGAGCCTTATGGCTACACCTTC

abundance: once
d_gene: TRBD1
v_gene: TRBV6-5
j_gene: TRBJ2-7
CDR3aa: CASTGTGPAEQYF
CDR3nt: TGTGCCAGCACAGGGACAGGGCCCGCCGAGCAGTACTTC

abundance: NA
d_gene: NA
v_gene: TRBV7-3
j_gene: TRBJ2-5
CDR3aa: CASSLGERETQYF
CDR3nt: TGTGCCAGCAGCTTAGGGGAGCGAGAGACCCAGTACTTC

abundance: NA
d_gene: NA
v_gene: TRBV9
j_gene: TRBJ1-4
CDR3aa: CASSPSGGWVEKLFF
CDR3nt: TGTGCCAGCAGCCCCTCGGGAGGGTGGGTTGAAAAACTGTTTTTT

abundance: once
d_gene: TRBD2
v_gene: TRBV18
j_gene: TRBJ2-1
CDR3aa: CASSPPPGGRNEQFF
CDR3nt: TGTGCCAGCTCACCACCTCCGGGGGGGCGGAATGAGCAGTTCTTC

abundance: NA
d_gene: TRBD1
v_gene: TRBV18
j_gene: TRBJ1-2
CDR3aa: CASSPGDRIAYGYTF
CDR3nt: TGTGCCAGCTCACCCGGGGACAGGATTGCTTATGGCTACACCTTC

abundance: once
d_gene: NA
v_gene: TRBV5-1
j_gene: TRBJ1-2
CDR3aa: CASSLERDVYGYTF
CDR3nt: TGCGCCAGCAGCTTAGAGCGGGACGTCTATGGCTACACCTTC

abundance: NA
d_gene: TRBD1
v_gene: TRBV15
j_gene: TRBJ2-7
CDR3aa: CATSRSRDRGQEQYF
CDR3nt: TGTGCCACCAGCAGAAGCAGGGACAGGGGGCAGGAGCAGTACTTC